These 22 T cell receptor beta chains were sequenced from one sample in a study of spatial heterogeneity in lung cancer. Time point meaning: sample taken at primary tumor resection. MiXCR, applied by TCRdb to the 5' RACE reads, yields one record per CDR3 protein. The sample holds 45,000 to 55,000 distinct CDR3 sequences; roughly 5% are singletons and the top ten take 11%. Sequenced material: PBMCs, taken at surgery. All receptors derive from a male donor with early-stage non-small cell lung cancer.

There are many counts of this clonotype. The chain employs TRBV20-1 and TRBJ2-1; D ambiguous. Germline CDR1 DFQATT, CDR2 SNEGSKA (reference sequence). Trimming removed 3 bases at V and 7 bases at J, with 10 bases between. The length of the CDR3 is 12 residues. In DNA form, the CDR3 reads TGCAGTGCTAGCCTTCGAGAAAATGAGCAGTTCTTC. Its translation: CSASLRENEQFF.

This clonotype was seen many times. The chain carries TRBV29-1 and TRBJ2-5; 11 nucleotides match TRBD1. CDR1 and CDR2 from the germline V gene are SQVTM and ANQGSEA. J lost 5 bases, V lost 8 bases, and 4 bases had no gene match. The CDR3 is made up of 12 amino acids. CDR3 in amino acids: CSSGTGGETQYF. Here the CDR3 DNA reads TGCAGCTCCGGGACAGGGGGTGAGACCCAGTACTTC.

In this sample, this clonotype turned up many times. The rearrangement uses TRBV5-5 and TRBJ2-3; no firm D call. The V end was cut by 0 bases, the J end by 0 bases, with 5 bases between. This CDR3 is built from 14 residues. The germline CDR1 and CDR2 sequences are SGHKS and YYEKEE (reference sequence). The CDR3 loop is CASSLDGSTDTQYF. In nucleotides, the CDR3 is TGTGCCAGCAGCTTGGACGGGAGCACAGATACGCAGTATTTT.

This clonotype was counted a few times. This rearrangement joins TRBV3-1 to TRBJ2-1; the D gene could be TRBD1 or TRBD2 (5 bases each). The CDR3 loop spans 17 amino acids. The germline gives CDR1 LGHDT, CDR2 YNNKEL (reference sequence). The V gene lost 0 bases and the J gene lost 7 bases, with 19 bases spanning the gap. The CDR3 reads CASSQDYGAYGDNEQFF. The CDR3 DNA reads TGTGCCAGCAGCCAAGATTACGGGGCATATGGTGATAATGAGCAGTTCTTC.

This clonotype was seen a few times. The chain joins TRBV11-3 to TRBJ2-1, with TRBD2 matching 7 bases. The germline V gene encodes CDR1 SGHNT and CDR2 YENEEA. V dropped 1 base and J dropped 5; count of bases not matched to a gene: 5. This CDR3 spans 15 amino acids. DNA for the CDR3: TGTGCCAGCAGCTTAGGGGGGAGCGGGAACAATGAGCAGTTCTTC. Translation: CASSLGGSGNNEQFF.

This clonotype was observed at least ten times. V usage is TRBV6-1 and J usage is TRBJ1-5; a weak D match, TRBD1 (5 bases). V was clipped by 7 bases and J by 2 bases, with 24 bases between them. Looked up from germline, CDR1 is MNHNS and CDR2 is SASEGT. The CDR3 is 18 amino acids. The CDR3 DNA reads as TGTGCCAGCACTGGGAGTCGGTCGGGACGGAGGGGCAATCAGCCCCAGCATTTT. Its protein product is CASTGSRSGRRGNQPQHF.

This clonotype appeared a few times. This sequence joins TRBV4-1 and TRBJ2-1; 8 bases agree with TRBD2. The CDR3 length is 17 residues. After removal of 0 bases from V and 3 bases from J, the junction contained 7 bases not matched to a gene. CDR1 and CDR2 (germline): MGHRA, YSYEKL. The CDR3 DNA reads TGCGCCAGCAGCCAAGAGGGCCCAGCGGGAGTCTACAATGAGCAGTTCTTC. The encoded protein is CASSQEGPAGVYNEQFF.

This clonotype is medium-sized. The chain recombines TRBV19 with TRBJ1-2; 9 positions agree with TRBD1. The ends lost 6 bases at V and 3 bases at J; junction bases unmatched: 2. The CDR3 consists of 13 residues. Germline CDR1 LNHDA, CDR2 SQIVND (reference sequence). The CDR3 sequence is CASSGTGYYGYTF. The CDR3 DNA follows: TGTGCCAGTAGCGGGACAGGGTACTATGGCTACACCTTC.

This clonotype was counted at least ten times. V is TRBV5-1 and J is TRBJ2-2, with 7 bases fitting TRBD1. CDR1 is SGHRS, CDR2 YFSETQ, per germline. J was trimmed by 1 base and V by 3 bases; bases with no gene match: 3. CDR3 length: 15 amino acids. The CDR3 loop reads CASSSRDRNTGELFF. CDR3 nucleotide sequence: TGCGCCAGCAGCTCCCGGGACAGGAACACCGGGGAGCTGTTTTTT.

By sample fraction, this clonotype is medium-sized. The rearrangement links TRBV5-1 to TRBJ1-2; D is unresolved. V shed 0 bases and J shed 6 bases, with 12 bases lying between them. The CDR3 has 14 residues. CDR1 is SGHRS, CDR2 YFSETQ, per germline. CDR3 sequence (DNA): TGCGCCAGCAGCTTGGGGGGAGCCCCAAATGGCTACACCTTC. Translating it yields CASSLGGAPNGYTF.

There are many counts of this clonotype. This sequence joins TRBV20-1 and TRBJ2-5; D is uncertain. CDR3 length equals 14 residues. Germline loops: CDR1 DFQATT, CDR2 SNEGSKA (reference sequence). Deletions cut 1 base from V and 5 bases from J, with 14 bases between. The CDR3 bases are TGCAGTGCTAGAGGCGACACCTACCTGGAGACCCAGTACTTC. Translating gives CSARGDTYLETQYF.

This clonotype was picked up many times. The CDR3 coding sequence is TGTGCCAGCAGCAGGGGGCTAGCGCCAGAGACCCAGTACTTC. Amino acids: CASSRGLAPETQYF. The chain combines TRBV7-2 with TRBJ2-5; a weak D match, TRBD1 (7 bases). Germline V gene data show CDR1 as SGHTA and CDR2 as FQGNSA. V was pared by 5 bases and J by 4 bases, with 14 bases between. This CDR3 comprises 14 residues.

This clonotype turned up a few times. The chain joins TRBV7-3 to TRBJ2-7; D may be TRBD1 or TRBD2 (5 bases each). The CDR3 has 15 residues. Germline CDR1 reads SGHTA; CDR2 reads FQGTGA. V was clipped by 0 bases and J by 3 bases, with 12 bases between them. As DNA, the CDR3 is TGTGCCAGCAGCTTAACATGGGACGGGAACTACGAGCAGTACTTC. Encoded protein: CASSLTWDGNYEQYF. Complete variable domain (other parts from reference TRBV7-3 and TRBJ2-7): GAGVSQTPSNKVTEKGKYVELRCDPISGHTALYWYRQSLGQGPEFLIYFQGTGAADDSGLPNDRFFAVRPEGSVSTLKIQRTERGDSAVYLCASSLTWDGNYEQYFGPGTRLTVT.

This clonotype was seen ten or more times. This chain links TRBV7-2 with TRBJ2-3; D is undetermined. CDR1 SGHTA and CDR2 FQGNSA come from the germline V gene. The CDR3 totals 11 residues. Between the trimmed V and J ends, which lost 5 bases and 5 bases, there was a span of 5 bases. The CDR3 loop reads CASSRLDTQYF. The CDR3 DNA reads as TGTGCCAGCAGCCGGCTAGATACGCAGTATTTT.

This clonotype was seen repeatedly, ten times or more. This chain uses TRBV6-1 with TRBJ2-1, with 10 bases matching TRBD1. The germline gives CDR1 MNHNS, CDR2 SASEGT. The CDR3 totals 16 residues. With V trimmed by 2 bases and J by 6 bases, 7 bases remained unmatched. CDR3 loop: CASSETDRGGSNEQFF. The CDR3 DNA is TGTGCCAGCAGTGAAACGGACAGGGGGGGATCCAATGAGCAGTTCTTC.

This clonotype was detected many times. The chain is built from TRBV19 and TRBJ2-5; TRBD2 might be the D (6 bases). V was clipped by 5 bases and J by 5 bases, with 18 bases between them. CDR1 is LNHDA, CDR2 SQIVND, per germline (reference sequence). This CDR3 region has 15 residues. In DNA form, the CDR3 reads TGTGCCAGTAGTCCGGCGGCTAGCGTGGGCGAGACCCAGTACTTC. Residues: CASSPAASVGETQYF.

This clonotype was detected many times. CDR3 in DNA: TGCAGCGTTGGAACTTTCCACACCGGGGAGCTGTTTTTT. It yields the protein CSVGTFHTGELFF. The chain is built from TRBV29-1 and TRBJ2-2; the D is unclear. The germline gives CDR1 SQVTM, CDR2 ANQGSEA. This CDR3 comprises 13 residues. Deletions cut 4 bases from V and 3 bases from J, with 9 bases between.

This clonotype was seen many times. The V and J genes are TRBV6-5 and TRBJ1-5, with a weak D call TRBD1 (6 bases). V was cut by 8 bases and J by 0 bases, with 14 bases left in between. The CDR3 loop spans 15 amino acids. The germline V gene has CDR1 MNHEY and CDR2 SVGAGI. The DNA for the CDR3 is TGTGCCAGCCGACAGGCCGTATTTAGCAATCAGCCCCAGCATTTT. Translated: CASRQAVFSNQPQHF.

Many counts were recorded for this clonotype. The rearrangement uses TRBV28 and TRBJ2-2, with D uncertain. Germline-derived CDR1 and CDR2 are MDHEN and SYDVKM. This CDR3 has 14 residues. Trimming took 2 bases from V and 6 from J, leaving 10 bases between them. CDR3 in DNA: TGTGCCAGCAGTTTAGGAAGGGCGCCCGGGGAGCTGTTTTTT. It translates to CASSLGRAPGELFF.

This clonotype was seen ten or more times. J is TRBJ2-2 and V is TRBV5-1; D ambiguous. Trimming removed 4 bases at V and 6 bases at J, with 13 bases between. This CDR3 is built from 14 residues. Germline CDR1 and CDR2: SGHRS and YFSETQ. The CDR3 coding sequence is TGCGCCAGCAGCACGACCATCGACGCCGGGGAGCTGTTTTTT. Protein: CASSTTIDAGELFF.

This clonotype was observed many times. CDR3 region: CASSSYGTALYEQYF. The DNA for the CDR3 is TGTGCCAGCAGTTCATACGGGACTGCCCTCTACGAGCAGTACTTC. The rearrangement uses TRBV27 and TRBJ2-7, with a weak D call TRBD2 (6 bases). The CDR3 covers 15 residues. V gave up 4 bases and J gave up 3 bases, with 16 bases separating them. In germline, CDR1 is MNHEY, CDR2 SMNVEV (reference sequence).

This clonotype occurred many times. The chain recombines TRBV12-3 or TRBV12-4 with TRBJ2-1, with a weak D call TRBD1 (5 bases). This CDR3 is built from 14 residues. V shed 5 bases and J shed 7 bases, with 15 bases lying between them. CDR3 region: CASSQSSGKNEQFF. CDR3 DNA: TGTGCCAGCAGTCAGAGCTCAGGGAAAAATGAGCAGTTCTTC.